This T cell receptor beta chain was profiled in a study of a mutant IDH1 vaccine in newly diagnosed glioma. Study background: Every participant had undergone radiotherapy, temozolomide, or both before, and most underwent both.

Stated time point: week 5, during vaccination. Topical imiquimod accompanied each vaccine dose, which consisted of 300 ug of mutant IDH1 20-mer peptide. This CDR3 spans 15 amino acids. V was cut by 5 bases and J by 7 bases, with 16 bases left in between. CDR1 and CDR2 from the germline V gene are SGHRS and YFSETQ. TCRdb keeps only in-frame clones here, not all; method: immunoSEQ multiplex PCR. The sample shows about 36,000 clones, around 81% of them seen only once. With respect to this clone: Its antigen is not identified.

The sample consisted of PBMCs, taken from a glioma patient whose treatment included an IDH1 peptide vaccine. The chain carries TRBV5-1 and TRBJ1-6; D perhaps matches TRBD1 (6 bases). The clonotype comes from a man aged 50 to 60 with glioma. In DNA form, the CDR3 reads TGCGCCAGCAGAAAAGAGGACAGATCCAATTCACCCCTCCACTTT. Its translation: CASRKEDRSNSPLHF.